This T cell receptor (beta chain) originates from a study of early T cells in non-severe SARS-CoV-2 infection. Study-wide context: Whole-blood bulk RNA, unsorted, was sequenced, and chains were unpaired.

Separate cDNA molecules each had unique molecular identifiers attached to them. MiXCR was run by TCRdb on the 5' RACE reads, yielding one entry per CDR3 protein. In the table there are some 71,000 distinct CDR3 sequences, about an eighth of which are singletons. The germline CDR1 and CDR2 sequences are SEHNR and FQNEAQ (reference sequence). This CDR3 is 17 amino acids long. J was trimmed by 4 bases and V by 2 bases; bases with no gene match: 7. Overall study results and limits: Anti-spike CD8 responses were favored in VDJdb matching, and private and CD4 specificities were missed.

Remarks on this clonotype: As yet, its antigen is unknown.

Sequencing was performed on whole blood, taken at baseline. The chain couples TRBV7-9 to TRBJ2-3, with 12 bases lining up with TRBD2. The TCR sequence derives from an adult who was a healthcare worker with PCR-confirmed SARS-CoV-2 infection or an uninfected control (not recorded which). CDR3 amino acids: CASSLRRLAGVSDTQYF. The CDR3 DNA reads as TGTGCCAGCAGCTTACGGAGACTAGCGGGAGTGTCAGATACGCAGTATTTT.